This T cell receptor (beta chain) is from a study of regulatory T cells in long-lasting Graves disease. This clonotype was counted ten times or more. This CDR3 is 16 amino acids long. Germline lookup yields CDR1 DFQATT and CDR2 SNEGSKA (reference sequence). With 5 bases clipped from V and 9 bases from J, the junction kept 17 bases outside the gene matches. As for time point: newly diagnosed GD, antithyroid drugs for less than 3 months. The TCR library was prepared using RNA isolated from PBMCs. TCR beta libraries were built with iRepertoire HTBI primers and Arm-PCR of CDR3 regions. TCRdb re-called the multiplex PCR reads with MiXCR, one entry per CDR3 protein. The sample lists 400,000 to 550,000 distinct CDR3 sequences, approximately 16% seen once, with 23% in the top ten. This same sample was also part of a study on T cells in Graves' hyperthyroidism and ophthalmopathy.

The chain carries TRBV20-1 and TRBJ2-1; 9 positions agree with TRBD2. This TCR came from a woman between 18 and 29 years old with Graves disease. The material was peripheral blood mononuclear cells (PBMCs), obtained at new diagnosis, from a patient treated with antithyroid drugs. The CDR3 DNA reads as TGCAGTGCTCCGACGCCCCGGGCCTTAGCGGGGGCTGAGCAGTTCTTC. Translated, it gives CSAPTPRALAGAEQFF.